These 18 T cell receptor beta chains share one sample of origin, sequenced in a study of blood T cell repertoires in COVID-19. Profiling relied on immunoSEQ multiplex PCR, and the TCRdb table lists in-frame clones only, not all of them. The sample consists of approximately 130,000 clones, roughly four fifths of them appearing once. The sample comprised PBMCs or T cells enriched from blood (not recorded which). The receptor source for this set is a young man who had recovered from COVID-19.

This clone was recorded only once. V usage is TRBV19 and J usage is TRBJ2-5; 8 positions agree with TRBD2. CDR1 and CDR2 (germline): LNHDA, SQIVND (reference sequence). V trimming: 7 bases; J trimming: 4 bases; junction bases outside the gene matches: 5. The CDR3 extends over 13 amino acids. The CDR3 sequence: CASTSGGSETQYF. In nucleotides, the CDR3 is TGTGCCAGTACCTCGGGAGGGTCAGAGACCCAGTACTTC.

CDR3 residues: CASQRRESSTTGELFF. DNA for the CDR3: TGTGCCAGCCAACGTAGGGAGTCCTCAACTACCGGGGAGCTGTTTTTT. The genes are TRBV9 and TRBJ2-2; D might be TRBD2 (5 bases). Trimming removed 7 bases from V and 5 bases from J, with 21 bases in between. The CDR3 loop spans 16 amino acids. Germline V gene data show CDR1 as SGDLS and CDR2 as YYNGEE.

The chain combines TRBV5-5 with TRBJ2-7; 7 bases are shared with TRBD1. The CDR3 totals 12 residues. The trim removed 6 bases at V and 5 bases at J, leaving 5 bases unmatched. The germline CDR1 and CDR2 sequences are SGHKS and YYEKEE (reference sequence). The CDR3 loop reads CASTDTGDEQYF. The CDR3 DNA reads as TGTGCCAGCACCGATACAGGGGACGAGCAGTACTTC.

This clone was picked up one time. The chain is built from TRBV2 and TRBJ1-2; D unresolved. The CDR3 is made up of 12 amino acids. The V gene's germline CDR1 is SNHLY and CDR2 FYNNEI. The V and J ends lost 4 bases and 7 bases respectively, with 10 bases between them. The CDR3 loop reads CASSATVGGYTF. In DNA form, the CDR3 reads TGTGCCAGCAGTGCAACAGTGGGTGGCTACACCTTC.

The chain employs TRBV5-5 and TRBJ2-3, with D possibly matching TRBD2 (6 bases). The CDR3 is made up of 14 amino acids. Germline CDR1 reads SGHKS; CDR2 reads YYEKEE (reference sequence). V was clipped by 0 bases and J by 6 bases, with 11 bases between them. The CDR3 here is CASSLGIGGDTQYF. The CDR3 DNA sequence: TGTGCCAGCAGCTTGGGGATCGGAGGGGATACGCAGTATTTT.

The chain combines TRBV29-1 with TRBJ1-1; 7 positions agree with TRBD1. From germline, CDR1 is SQVTM and CDR2 ANQGSEA. This CDR3 comprises 15 residues. V lost 5 bases, J lost 1 base, and 10 bases stayed unmatched. DNA of the CDR3: TGCAGCGTTAAGAGGGGGCGGACTTCGAACACTGAAGCTTTCTTT. Translated, it gives CSVKRGRTSNTEAFF.

This clone turned up a few times. In the same sample, other DNA sequences code for this CDR3. This chain joins TRBV7-3 and TRBJ2-3; unclear D gene. The germline V gene has CDR1 SGHTA and CDR2 FQGTGA. V was clipped by 4 bases and J by 1 base, with 9 bases between them. This CDR3 is built from 14 residues. CDR3 protein: CASSSGFGTDTQYF. CDR3 coding DNA: TGTGCCAGCAGCTCCGGGTTTGGCACAGATACGCAGTATTTT.

The chain uses TRBV7-3 and TRBJ2-1; the D gene is possibly TRBD1 (6 bases). This CDR3 comprises 16 residues. V lost 8 bases and J 4 bases, leaving 21 bases between the germline ends. Germline values: CDR1 SGHTA, CDR2 FQGTGA. The CDR3, as DNA: TGTGCCAGCGCCGAAGGGGGATCGCATGGGTACAATGAGCAGTTCTTC. Translation: CASAEGGSHGYNEQFF. Supplemented by reference TRBV7-3 and TRBJ2-1, the full variable domain reads GAGVSQTPSNKVTEKGKYVELRCDPISGHTALYWYRQSLGQGPEFLIYFQGTGAADDSGLPNDRFFAVRPEGSVSTLKIQRTERGDSAVYLCASAEGGSHGYNEQFFGPGTRLTVL.

This clone was picked up one time. The chain couples TRBV2 to TRBJ1-1; TRBD1 aligns across 10 bases. Trimming at V came to 4 bases and at J to 4 bases, leaving 3 bases not matched to a gene. The V gene's germline CDR1 is SNHLY and CDR2 FYNNEI. The CDR3 runs 14 residues. CDR3 region: CASSAGQGLTEAFF. The CDR3 DNA is TGTGCCAGCAGTGCGGGACAGGGGCTCACTGAAGCTTTCTTT.

CDR3 bases: TGCGCCAGCAGCCAGACCTGGGTCTCTTCGCCCGGGAACACCATATATTTT. It codes for CASSQTWVSSPGNTIYF. This sequence joins TRBV4-1 and TRBJ1-3; D gene unclear. V dropped 3 bases and J dropped 7 bases, with 22 bases sitting between them. The CDR3 loop spans 17 amino acids. Germline assignment: CDR1 MGHRA and CDR2 YSYEKL.

The genes are TRBV4-1 and TRBJ2-1; 9 bases match TRBD1. Germline loops: CDR1 MGHRA, CDR2 YSYEKL. Trimming took 2 bases from V and 8 from J; bases not matched to a gene: 7. CDR3 size: 15 residues. The CDR3 DNA reads as TGCGCCAGCAGCCAAACCCCGGGACAGGGCGATGAGCAGTTCTTC. This codes for CASSQTPGQGDEQFF.

This rearrangement joins TRBV7-6 to TRBJ2-1; TRBD1 matches at 7 bases. With V trimmed by 4 bases and J by 9 bases, 3 bases remained unmatched. The length of the CDR3 is 12 residues. CDR1 and CDR2 from the germline V gene are SGHVS and FNYEAQ. The CDR3 here is CASSSGGPEQFF. DNA for the CDR3: TGTGCCAGCAGCTCAGGGGGACCTGAGCAGTTCTTC.

The chain recombines TRBV3-1 (or the pseudogene TRBV3-2) with TRBJ2-5; D is possibly TRBD1 (6 bases). Germline CDR1 LGHDT, CDR2 YNNKEL (reference sequence). The CDR3 has 14 residues. V lost 0 bases to trimming and J lost 2 bases, with 7 bases between them. The CDR3 DNA follows: TGTGCCAGCAGCCAAGAAACAGGGCAAGAGACCCAGTACTTC. It codes for CASSQETGQETQYF.

The chain has TRBV18 and TRBJ1-1; D may be TRBD1 (5 bases). CDR1 is KGHSH and CDR2 is LQKENI in the germline V gene. V lost 5 bases to trimming and J lost 3 bases, with 13 bases between them. The CDR3 runs to 14 residues. The CDR3 coding sequence is TGTGCCAGCTCATCCTCACGGGGGGACACTGAAGCTTTCTTT. This codes for CASSSSRGDTEAFF.

In nucleotides, the CDR3 is TGTGCCAGCAGCTTAGATCAGGGGACAGGGATCTCGGGTGAGCAGTTCTTC. The encoded protein is CASSLDQGTGISGEQFF. The V call is TRBV11-2, the J call TRBJ2-1, with 9 nucleotides matching TRBD1. V lost 0 bases to trimming and J lost 9 bases; unmatched junction nucleotides: 12. Per the germline V gene, CDR1 is SGHAT and CDR2 is FQNNGV. There are 17 residues in the CDR3.

This sequence joins TRBV6-5 and TRBJ1-5; 7 nucleotides line up with TRBD1. This CDR3 spans 15 amino acids. Germline V CDR1 and CDR2: MNHEY, SVGAGI. The V segment lost 0 bases and the J segment 4 bases; nucleotides outside the gene matches: 3. Here the CDR3 reads CASSYSTGANQPQHF. As DNA, the CDR3 is TGTGCCAGCAGTTACTCTACAGGGGCAAATCAGCCCCAGCATTTT.

V usage is TRBV9 and J usage is TRBJ2-6, with 9 bases identical to TRBD2. Germline V gene lookup returns CDR1 SGDLS and CDR2 YYNGEE. V was clipped by 0 bases and J by 1 base; unmatched bases: 5. The CDR3 consists of 18 residues. In DNA, the CDR3 is TGTGCCAGCAGCGTAGAAGGGACTAGCTCTTCTGGGGCCAACGTCCTGACTTTC. The encoded protein is CASSVEGTSSSGANVLTF.

The V and J genes are TRBV7-9 and TRBJ2-5, with D unclear. The CDR3 extends over 13 amino acids. Trimming shortened V by 3 bases and J by 5 bases, and 10 bases separated the two germline ends. Germline lookup yields CDR1 SEHNR and CDR2 FQNEAQ (reference sequence). CDR3 loop: CASSFDIAETQYF. CDR3 nucleotide sequence: TGTGCCAGCAGCTTTGATATCGCGGAGACCCAGTACTTC.